Each of the 15 T cell receptor beta chains below was sequenced from the same sample in a study of blood T cell repertoires in COVID-19. Clones were sequenced by immunoSEQ multiplex PCR, and TCRdb holds only the in-frame ones, with some missing. The table has about 240,000 clones, about 81% seen once; the top ten hold approximately 13%. The specimen was peripheral blood. The origin of the receptors is a woman aged 55-70 years with active or convalescent COVID-19.

The chain employs TRBV19 and TRBJ1-1, with D possibly matching TRBD1 (6 bases). Germline lookup yields CDR1 LNHDA and CDR2 SQIVND (reference sequence). Trimming removed 2 bases at V and 11 bases at J, with 15 bases between. The CDR3 contains 13 residues. CDR3 bases: TGTGCCAGTAGTATAACGGGGGGCAGAAAGGCTTTCTTT. Translation gives CASSITGGRKAFF. Complete variable domain (other parts from reference TRBV19 and TRBJ1-1): DGGITQSPKYLFRKEGQNVTLSCEQNLNHDAMYWYRQDPGQGLRLIYYSQIVNDFQKGDIAEGYSVSREKKESFPLTVTSAQKNPTAFYLCASSITGGRKAFFGQGTRLTVV.

J is TRBJ2-5 and V is TRBV6-2 or TRBV6-3; TRBD2 agrees at 8 bases. The CDR3 has 17 amino acids. The germline V gene has CDR1 MNHEY and CDR2 SVGEGT. Unmatched junction bases numbered 11, after V lost 1 base and J lost 4 bases. The CDR3: CASSYLISGDRGETQYF. In nucleotides, the CDR3 is TGTGCCAGCAGTTACTTGATTAGCGGGGACCGGGGAGAGACCCAGTACTTC.

J is TRBJ1-3 and V is TRBV14; the D gene is possibly TRBD1 (5 bases). The CDR3 has 14 residues. Per the germline V gene, CDR1 is SGHDN and CDR2 is FVKESK. Between the trimmed V and J ends, which lost 5 bases and 3 bases, there was a span of 11 bases. The CDR3 nucleotides are TGTGCCAGCAGCACCGGGGGAAGTGGAAACACCATATATTTT. It translates to CASSTGGSGNTIYF.

Written as DNA, the CDR3 is TGTGCCAGCAGCTCCCAACAGGGATTTGAGCAGTTCTTC. It yields the protein CASSSQQGFEQFF. The chain joins TRBV7-2 to TRBJ2-1; D is possibly TRBD1 (6 bases). Trimming shortened V by 4 bases and J by 9 bases, and 13 bases separated the two germline ends. Germline CDR1 SGHTA, CDR2 FQGNSA. CDR3 size: 13 residues. Supplemented by reference TRBV7-2 and TRBJ2-1, the full variable domain reads GAGVSQSPSNKVTEKGKDVELRCDPISGHTALYWYRQSLGQGLEFLIYFQGNSAPDKSGLPSDRFSAERTGGSVSTLTIQRTQQEDSAVYLCASSSQQGFEQFFGPGTRLTVL.

The chain combines TRBV10-2 with TRBJ1-2; weak D call: TRBD1 (5 bases). The CDR3 contains 14 residues. Deletions cut 6 bases from V and 4 bases from J, with 15 bases between. Per the germline V gene, CDR1 is WSHSY and CDR2 is SAAADI. The CDR3 region is CASRGGNGGYGYTF. CDR3 sequence (DNA): TGCGCCAGCAGGGGGGGGAATGGGGGCTATGGCTACACCTTC.

The chain joins TRBV4-3 to TRBJ1-4; possible D gene TRBD1, 6 bases. Trimming removed 0 bases at V and 5 bases at J, with 13 bases between. There are 16 residues in the CDR3. Germline V gene lookup returns CDR1 LGHNA and CDR2 YSLEER. The CDR3, as DNA: TGCGCCAGCAGCCAAGAAGGAGGCAGGGGAAATGAAAAACTGTTTTTT. Residues: CASSQEGGRGNEKLFF.

The chain joins TRBV12-5 to TRBJ2-6, with D hard to call. The CDR3 has 14 amino acids. V was clipped by 6 bases and J by 0 bases, with 6 bases between them. Germline values: CDR1 LGHNT, CDR2 FRNRAP. The CDR3 coding sequence is TGTGCTAGTGGGCATAGCTCTGGGGCCAACGTCCTGACTTTC. Translated: CASGHSSGANVLTF.

This sequence joins TRBV4-2 and TRBJ2-1, with 7 positions matching TRBD2. After removal of 2 bases from V and 0 bases from J, the junction contained 4 bases not matched to a gene. Germline V gene sequence: CDR1 LGHNA, CDR2 YNFKEQ. The CDR3 loop spans 16 amino acids. In nucleotides, the CDR3 is TGTGCCAGCAGCCAATTGGGGGGGGGCTCCTACAATGAGCAGTTCTTC. Amino acids: CASSQLGGGSYNEQFF.

The chain uses TRBV12-5 and TRBJ2-7, with D maybe TRBD2 (6 bases). V lost 0 bases and J 4 bases, leaving 10 bases between the germline ends. Germline V gene lookup returns CDR1 LGHNT and CDR2 FRNRAP. This CDR3 spans 14 amino acids. CDR3 DNA sequence: TGTGCTAGTGGTTTGGTCGGTGGGGGGTACGAGCAGTACTTC. This sequence encodes CASGLVGGGYEQYF.

V is TRBV30 and J is TRBJ1-2; TRBD1 might be the D (5 bases). Germline V CDR1 and CDR2: GTSNPN, SVGIG (reference sequence). Trimming removed 5 bases from V and 0 bases from J, with 13 bases in between. The length of the CDR3 is 14 residues. CDR3 nucleotides: TGTGCCTGGGGGAGACAGCTAGCTAACTATGGCTACACCTTC. It encodes CAWGRQLANYGYTF.

The genes are TRBV5-1 and TRBJ1-4; D possibly corresponds to TRBD1 (5 bases). Trimming shortened V by 5 bases and J by 5 bases, and 16 bases separated the two germline ends. Germline loops: CDR1 SGHRS, CDR2 YFSETQ. The CDR3 length is 15 residues. The CDR3 nucleotides read TGCGCCAGCAGTCCCGGCGGGACGCCCAATGAAAAACTGTTTTTT. This translates into CASSPGGTPNEKLFF.

This clone was observed a single time. The chain links TRBV15 to TRBJ1-3; D call uncertain. The germline V gene encodes CDR1 LNHNV and CDR2 YYDKDF (reference sequence). V lost 0 bases, J lost 4 bases, and 10 bases lay in between. The CDR3 length is 15 residues. The CDR3 here is CATSRDRGPGNTIYF. CDR3 DNA: TGTGCCACCAGCAGAGATAGAGGGCCGGGAAACACCATATATTTT.

The rearrangement links TRBV11-2 to TRBJ2-1; TRBD2 agrees at 8 bases. Germline CDR1 SGHAT, CDR2 FQNNGV. With 5 bases clipped from V and 0 bases from J, the junction kept 9 bases outside the gene matches. The CDR3 has 17 amino acids. The CDR3 protein is CASSDVAGYDSYNEQFF. The CDR3, as DNA: TGTGCCAGCAGCGATGTAGCGGGGTATGACTCCTACAATGAGCAGTTCTTC.

In its sample, this clone was seen once. J is TRBJ1-4 and V is TRBV21-1; TRBD1, the table's D call, was not compared with the DNA. TRBV21-1 corresponds to a pseudogene. The CDR3 runs 16 residues. The CDR3 sequence is CASSKEDRAGDEKLFF. CDR3 nucleotides: TGTGCCAGCAGCAAAGAGGATAGGGCAGGGGATGAAAAACTGTTTTTT.

This clone was seen only once. The chain joins TRBV4-1 to TRBJ1-4, with D possibly being TRBD1 (5 bases). The ends were cut back, 1 base at V and 7 bases at J, with 13 bases in the middle. The CDR3 has 15 residues. Germline lookup yields CDR1 MGHRA and CDR2 YSYEKL. The CDR3 is CASSQGGTRSEKLFF. CDR3 nucleotide sequence: TGCGCCAGCAGCCAAGGGGGCACGCGCTCTGAAAAACTGTTTTTT.